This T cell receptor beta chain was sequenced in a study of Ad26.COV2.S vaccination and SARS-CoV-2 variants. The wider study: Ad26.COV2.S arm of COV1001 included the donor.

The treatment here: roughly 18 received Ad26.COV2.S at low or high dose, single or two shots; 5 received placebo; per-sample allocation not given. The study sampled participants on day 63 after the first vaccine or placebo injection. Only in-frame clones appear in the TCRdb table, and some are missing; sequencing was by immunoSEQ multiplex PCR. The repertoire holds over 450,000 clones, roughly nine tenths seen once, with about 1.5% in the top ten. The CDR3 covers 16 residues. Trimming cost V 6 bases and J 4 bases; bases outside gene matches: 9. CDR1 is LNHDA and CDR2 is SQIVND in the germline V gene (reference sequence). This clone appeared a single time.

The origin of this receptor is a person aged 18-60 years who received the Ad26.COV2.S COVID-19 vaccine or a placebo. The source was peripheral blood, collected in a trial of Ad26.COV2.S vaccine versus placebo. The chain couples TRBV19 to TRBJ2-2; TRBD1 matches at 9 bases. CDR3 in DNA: TGTGCCAGTAGCCCTAACAGGGGGCAAGGCACCGGGGAGCTGTTTTTT. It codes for CASSPNRGQGTGELFF.